This T cell receptor beta chain came from a study of T cell responses to AZD1222 COVID-19 vaccine. Study-wide points: Vaccination with two AZD1222 doses was followed by a rise in Spike-specific TCR breadth and depth. CD4 TCRs covered the whole spike, strongest at regions 160-218 and 743-854. Donors skewed white British and female; clonal diversity was possibly underestimated.

The CDR3 is 13 amino acids. Germline V CDR1 and CDR2: LNHDA, SQIVND (reference sequence). Trimming took off 4 bases at V and 2 bases at J, with 7 bases between the two ends. Worth noting for this clone: Its antigen is currently unknown.

Here immunoSEQ multiplex PCR was the method, and the copy in TCRdb shows in-frame clones only, minus some. The profile shows 75,000 to 85,000 clones, about 90% of them singletons. Source: peripheral blood, taken on day 0 of AZD1222 vaccination. This TCR was recovered from an adult in good health. This sequence joins TRBV19 and TRBJ2-3; D call uncertain. The CDR3 DNA reads TGTGCCAGTAGTAGCACGGTCACAGATACGCAGTATTTT. It is translated as CASSSTVTDTQYF.